A selection of T cell receptor beta chains follows, all from one sample in a study of T cells in narcolepsy. Measured with immunoSEQ multiplex PCR; TCRdb has only the in-frame clones, and not every one. The sample yields approximately 30,000 clones, approximately 86% seen once. Sequenced input: CD45RA- memory CD4+ T cells from PBMCs. These TCRs come from a human donor with narcolepsy. The conserved cysteine and the conserved F or W are not part of the CDR3 here. Each record gives: J gene, V gene, CDR3 protein.

TRBJ1-1 | TRBV6-5 | ASSYLQGNTEAF
TRBJ2-5 | TRBV10-3 | AISLGQGIETQY
TRBJ2-5 | TRBV5-6 | ASSRRAGRETQY
TRBJ2-4 | TRBV7-2 | ASSLGVVSLAKNIQY
TRBJ2-2 | TRBV18 | ASSPRTSGVTGELF
TRBJ1-2 | TRBV6-5 | ASSYSKGEIYGYT
TRBJ1-4 | TRBV5-1 | ASTPGRGEREKLF
TRBJ2-2 | TRBV7-2 | ASSLALWTSRNTNTGELF
TRBJ1-1 | TRBV28 | ASRLHTEAF
TRBJ2-1 | TRBV5-1 | ASTRDSTDNEQF
TRBJ1-2 | TRBV6-6 | ASSSAGGSGGYT
TRBJ2-5 | TRBV7-8 | ASSLAMETQY
TRBJ1-6 | TRBV5-6 | ASSFGEINSPLH
TRBJ2-3 | TRBV6-4 | ASSVGATDTQY
TRBJ1-2 | TRBV5-4 | ASSRRQGARDYGYT
TRBJ1-1 | TRBV5-5 | ASSLGPNTEAF
TRBJ2-5 | TRBV7-7 | ASSLGGIETQY
TRBJ1-2 | TRBV11-2 | ASSLDLSPRGYT
TRBJ1-3 | TRBV7-9 | ASSAPTGRSSGNTIY
TRBJ2-3 | TRBV7-9 | ASSLGQGLNTQY
TRBJ2-3 | TRBV6-6 | ASSSRTVSSTDTQY
TRBJ2-2 | TRBV19 | ASSTYREVGELF
TRBJ1-5 | TRBV28 | ASRPLSGFFDSNQPQH
TRBJ1-4 | TRBV18 | ASSPGQDEKLF
TRBJ1-2 | TRBV19 | ASTRGIGNYGYT
TRBJ1-1 | TRBV19 | ASSDGVTGPNTEAF
TRBJ1-5 | TRBV6-5 | ASSYTLDQPQH
TRBJ2-2 | TRBV11-2 | ASSLVTGGGTGELF
TRBJ1-6 | TRBV10-3 | AISDHEGSPLH
TRBJ2-1 | TRBV5-1 | ASSITAGEDEQF
TRBJ1-3 | TRBV12-2 | ASRFDTIY